The sample holds one count of the clone carrying this T cell receptor beta chain. The antigen is not known. This entry belongs to a study of OX40 agonist ivuxolimab in advanced cancers. Overall study results and limits: It was not determined which antigens were specifically recognized by the peripheral T cells that had undergone clonal expansion.

The protocol was immunoSEQ multiplex PCR, while the TCRdb copy is restricted to in-frame clones and leaves out a portion. The sample has 20,000 to 30,000 clones; 75% to 85% are singletons. Germline values: CDR1 SGDLS, CDR2 YYNGEE. The CDR3 runs 14 residues. Trimming removed 0 bases at V and 2 bases at J, with 7 bases between. The receptor was derived from an adult with an advanced solid tumor such as melanoma, head and neck, liver or kidney cancer. The specimen comprised CD4+ or CD8+ T cells sorted from blood, sampled in a trial of the OX40 agonist ivuxolimab. The V and J genes are TRBV9 and TRBJ2-3, with D possibly matching TRBD2 (5 bases). CDR3 nucleotides: TGTGCCAGCAGCGTAGCGGGGAACACAGATACGCAGTATTTT. Encoded protein: CASSVAGNTDTQYF.